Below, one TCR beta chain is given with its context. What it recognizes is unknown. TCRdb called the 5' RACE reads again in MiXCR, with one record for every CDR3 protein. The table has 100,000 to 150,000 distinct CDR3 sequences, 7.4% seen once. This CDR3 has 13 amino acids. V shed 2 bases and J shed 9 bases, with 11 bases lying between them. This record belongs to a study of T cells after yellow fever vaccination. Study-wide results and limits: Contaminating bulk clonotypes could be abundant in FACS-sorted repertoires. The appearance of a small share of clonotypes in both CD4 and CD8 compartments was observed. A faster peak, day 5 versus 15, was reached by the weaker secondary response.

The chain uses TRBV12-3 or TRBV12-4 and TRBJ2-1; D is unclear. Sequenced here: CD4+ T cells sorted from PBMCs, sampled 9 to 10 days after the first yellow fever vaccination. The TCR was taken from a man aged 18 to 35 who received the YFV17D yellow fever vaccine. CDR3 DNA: TGTGCCAGCAGTTTAAACCTTGTAGGTGAGCAGTTCTTC. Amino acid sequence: CASSLNLVGEQFF.